The clone carrying this T cell receptor beta chain was recorded many times. No antigen is known for it. This CDR3 has 17 residues. Germline V gene data show CDR1 as SEHNR and CDR2 as FQNEAQ (reference sequence). V was clipped by 5 bases and J by 4 bases, with 22 bases between them. This specimen comes from a study of T cell repertoires in cytomegalovirus infection. Turning to the study itself: Carrying CMV and the relevant HLA type showed in public TCR beta signatures. Notes on the study in general: Of the TCR beta families, the public ones yielded a cumulative frequency that identified carriers of CMV plus the relevant HLA.

TCRdb fed the reads into MiXCR, producing one record per CDR3 protein. The table records over 250,000 distinct CDR3 sequences, over 20% of them present only once. The receptor comes from a human donor in good health (CMV status not recorded). Some clones in this sample may be carry-over from other donors' samples. The chain carries TRBV7-9 and TRBJ2-3; TRBD2 is a possible D gene (6 bases). The sequencing input was PBMCs. The chain's CDR3 is CASSPIRASEMADTQYF. The CDR3 coding sequence is TGTGCCAGCAGCCCAATCCGGGCTAGCGAGATGGCAGATACGCAGTATTTT. Together with reference TRBV7-9 and TRBJ2-3, the CDR3 gives the full variable domain: DTGVSQNPRHKITKRGQNVTFRCDPISEHNRLYWYRQTLGQGPEFLTYFQNEAQLEKSRLLSDRFSAERPKGSFSTLEIQRTEQGDSAMYLCASSPIRASEMADTQYFGPGTRLTVL.